This TCR beta chain was sequenced in a study of blood T cells in healthy people across ages. Overall study results and limits: Diversity was higher, and naive CD4+ cells more numerous, in long-lived donors than in aged donors.

V shed 4 bases and J shed 9 bases, with 13 bases lying between them. The CDR3 has 13 residues. CDR1 MNHEY and CDR2 SMNVEV come from the germline V gene (reference sequence). A note on this clonotype: No antigen is known for it.

For the second PCR, which ran for roughly 7 to 11 cycles, a sample-barcoded 5' primer and a J-beta primer mix were used. TCRdb reprocessed the 5' RACE reads via MiXCR and lists one record per CDR3 protein. The sample consists of about 1.4 million distinct CDR3 sequences, approximately 59% of them appearing once. The sequencing sample was made of blood. The clonotype was recovered from a man between 18 and 29 years old in good health. The rearrangement links TRBV27 to TRBJ1-3; D is possibly TRBD1 (5 bases). The CDR3 nucleotides read TGTGCCAGCAGTTGGAGAACGGGGGGCACCATATATTTT. It specifies CASSWRTGGTIYF.